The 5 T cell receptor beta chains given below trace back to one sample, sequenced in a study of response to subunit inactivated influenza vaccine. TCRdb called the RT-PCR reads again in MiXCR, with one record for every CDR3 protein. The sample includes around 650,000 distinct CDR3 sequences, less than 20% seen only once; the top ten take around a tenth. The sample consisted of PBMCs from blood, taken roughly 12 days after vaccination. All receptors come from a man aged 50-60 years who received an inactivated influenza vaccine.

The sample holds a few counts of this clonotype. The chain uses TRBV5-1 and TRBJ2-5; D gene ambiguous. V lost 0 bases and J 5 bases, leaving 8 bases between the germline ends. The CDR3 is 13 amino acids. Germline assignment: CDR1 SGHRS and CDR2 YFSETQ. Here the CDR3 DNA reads TGCGCCAGCAGCTTGGGGGGTTACGAGACCCAGTACTTC. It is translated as CASSLGGYETQYF.

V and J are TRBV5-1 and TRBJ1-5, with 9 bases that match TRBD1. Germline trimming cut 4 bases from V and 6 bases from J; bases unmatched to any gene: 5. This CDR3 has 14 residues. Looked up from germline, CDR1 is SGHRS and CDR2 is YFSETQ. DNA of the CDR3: TGCGCCAGCAGCGTCCGGGACAGGGTTCAGCCCCAGCATTTT. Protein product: CASSVRDRVQPQHF.

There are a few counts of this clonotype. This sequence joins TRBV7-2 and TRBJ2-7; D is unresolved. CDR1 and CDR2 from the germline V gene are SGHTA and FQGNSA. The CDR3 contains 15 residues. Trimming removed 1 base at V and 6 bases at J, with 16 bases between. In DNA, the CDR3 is TGTGCCAGCAGCTTAGGTTCTTGGGTGCTTGGCGAGCAGTACTTC. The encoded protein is CASSLGSWVLGEQYF.

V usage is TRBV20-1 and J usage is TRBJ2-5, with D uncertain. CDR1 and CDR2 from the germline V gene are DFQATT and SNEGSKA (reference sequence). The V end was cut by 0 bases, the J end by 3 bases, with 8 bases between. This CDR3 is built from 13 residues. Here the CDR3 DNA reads TGCAGTGCTAGAGATAATTTAAAAGAGACCCAGTACTTC. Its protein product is CSARDNLKETQYF.

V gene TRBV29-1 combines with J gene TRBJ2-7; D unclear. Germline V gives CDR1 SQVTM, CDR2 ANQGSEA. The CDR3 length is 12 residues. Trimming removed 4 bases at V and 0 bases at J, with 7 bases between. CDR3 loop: CSVGTVSYEQYF. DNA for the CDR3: TGCAGCGTTGGTACAGTCTCCTACGAGCAGTACTTC.